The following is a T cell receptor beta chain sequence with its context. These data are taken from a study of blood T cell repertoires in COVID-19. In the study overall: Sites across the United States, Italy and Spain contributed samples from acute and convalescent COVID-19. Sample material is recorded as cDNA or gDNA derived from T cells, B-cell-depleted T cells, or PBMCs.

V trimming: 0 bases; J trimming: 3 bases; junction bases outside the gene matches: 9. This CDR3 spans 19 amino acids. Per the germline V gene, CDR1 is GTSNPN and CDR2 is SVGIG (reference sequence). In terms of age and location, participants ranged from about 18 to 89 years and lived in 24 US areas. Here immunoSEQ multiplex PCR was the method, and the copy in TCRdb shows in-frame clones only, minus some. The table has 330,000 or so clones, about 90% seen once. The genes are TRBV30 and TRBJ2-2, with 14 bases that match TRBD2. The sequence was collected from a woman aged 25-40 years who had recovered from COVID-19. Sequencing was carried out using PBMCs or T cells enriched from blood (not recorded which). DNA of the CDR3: TGTGCCTGGAGTGTACGGAGACTAGCGGGGGGGCTATACACCGGGGAGCTGTTTTTT. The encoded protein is CAWSVRRLAGGLYTGELFF.